Following are 29 T cell receptor beta chains from one sample sequenced in a study of T cells after yellow fever vaccination. TCRdb re-derived calls from the 5' RACE reads in MiXCR, one entry per CDR3 protein. The sample includes under 150,000 distinct CDR3 sequences, 7.7% seen only once; the top ten take about 0.73%. Source: CD4+ T cells sorted from PBMCs, taken 5 days after the yellow fever booster vaccination. The receptors here all came from a man under 40 who received the YFV17D yellow fever vaccine.

This clonotype was seen repeatedly, ten times or more. This sequence joins TRBV6-5 and TRBJ2-1, with a possible D match to TRBD2 (5 bases). CDR3 length: 15 amino acids. CDR1 and CDR2 from the germline V gene are MNHEY and SVGAGI. V shed 2 bases and J shed 0 bases, with 8 bases lying between them. This CDR3 is CASSYDRDSYNEQFF. CDR3 sequence (DNA): TGTGCCAGCAGTTACGATCGGGACTCCTACAATGAGCAGTTCTTC.

On this clonotype itself: A much larger clone differs from this one at a single base, so this may be a read error. Since no conserved phenylalanine or tryptophan closes the CDR3, a read error is the likely cause. The rearrangement joins TRBV6-1 to TRBJ2-2, with D unclear. Germline V gene sequence: CDR1 MNHNS, CDR2 SASEGT. The V end lost 5 bases, the J end lost 2 bases, and 12 bases lay between the germline ends. This CDR3 spans 15 amino acids. Here the CDR3 reads CASSPSRINTGELFL. CDR3 in DNA: TGTGCCAGCAGTCCTAGTCGAATCAACACCGGGGAGCTGTTTTTA.

This clonotype was seen repeatedly, ten times or more. The chain joins TRBV5-1 to TRBJ1-3; D remains unclear. The germline gives CDR1 SGHRS, CDR2 YFSETQ. V was pared by 2 bases and J by 4 bases, with 16 bases between. The CDR3 is 16 residues long. The CDR3 reads CASSFDRADRGNTIYF. The CDR3 nucleotides read TGCGCCAGCAGCTTCGACCGGGCGGATAGAGGAAACACCATATATTTT.

In its sample, this clonotype was seen many times. The chain uses TRBV29-1 and TRBJ2-5; 11 bases line up with TRBD2. The CDR3 has 14 amino acids. The germline V gene encodes CDR1 SQVTM and CDR2 ANQGSEA. V was clipped by 4 bases and J by 4 bases; unmatched bases: 5. CDR3 region: CSVAGLAGGETQYF. CDR3 nucleotide sequence: TGCAGCGTTGCTGGGCTAGCGGGAGGAGAGACCCAGTACTTC.

This clonotype was found many times. The chain carries TRBV20-1 and TRBJ1-2; tentative D call: TRBD1 (6 bases). V was clipped by 0 bases and J by 2 bases, with 13 bases between them. The CDR3 runs to 15 residues. Germline CDR1 reads DFQATT; CDR2 reads SNEGSKA (reference sequence). CDR3 DNA sequence: TGCAGTGCTAGAGAACCCCCAGGGGCGAACTATGGCTACACCTTC. It is translated as CSAREPPGANYGYTF.

In this sample, this clonotype turned up many times. The genes are TRBV7-9 and TRBJ2-7, with 8 bases that match TRBD2. J lost 5 bases, V lost 5 bases, and 2 bases had no gene match. The V gene's germline CDR1 is SEHNR and CDR2 FQNEAQ (reference sequence). The CDR3 totals 12 residues. The CDR3 nucleotides read TGTGCCAGCAGCCCGGGGGGGGACGAGCAGTACTTC. Amino acids: CASSPGGDEQYF. Full variable domain (rest looked up from reference TRBV7-9 and TRBJ2-7): DTGVSQNPRHKITKRGQNVTFRCDPISEHNRLYWYRQTLGQGPEFLTYFQNEAQLEKSRLLSDRFSAERPKGSFSTLEIQRTEQGDSAMYLCASSPGGDEQYFGPGTRLTVT.

On this clonotype itself: It may be a read error: a sequence one base away is much more abundant. This chain uses TRBV7-3 with TRBJ2-1; 16 bases line up with TRBD2. V gave up 5 bases and J gave up 10 bases; unmatched junction bases: 11. Germline V lookup: CDR1 SGHTA, CDR2 FQGTGA. This CDR3 comprises 17 residues. DNA for the CDR3: TGTGCCAGCAGCCCGCAGTCGGGACTAGCGGGAGGGTGGGAGCAGTTCTTC. Protein product: CASSPQSGLAGGWEQFF.

In this sample, this clonotype turned up many times. The chain employs TRBV5-1 and TRBJ2-3, with D possibly TRBD2 on 6 matching bases. The germline CDR1 and CDR2 sequences are SGHRS and YFSETQ. This CDR3 spans 15 amino acids. V lost 7 bases and J 1 base, leaving 16 bases between the germline ends. CDR3 protein: CASAGGVPGTDTQYF. CDR3 coding DNA: TGCGCCAGCGCAGGCGGGGTGCCGGGCACAGATACGCAGTATTTT.

This clonotype appeared many times. The rearrangement uses TRBV29-1 and TRBJ1-5, with D hard to call. V was trimmed by 4 bases and J by 0 bases, leaving 4 bases between them. Germline V gives CDR1 SQVTM, CDR2 ANQGSEA. The length of the CDR3 is 12 residues. The CDR3 region is CSVGDSNQPQHF. The DNA of the CDR3 is TGCAGCGTTGGGGATAGCAATCAGCCCCAGCATTTT.

The rearrangement joins TRBV12-5 to TRBJ2-7; a possible D gene is TRBD2 (6 bases). The V end lost 7 bases, the J end lost 2 bases, and 21 bases lay between the germline ends. Germline V gene sequence: CDR1 LGHNT, CDR2 FRNRAP. The CDR3 covers 16 residues. The CDR3 sequence is CASANAPSIAAYEQYF. The CDR3 DNA is TGTGCTAGTGCCAACGCCCCCTCCATAGCGGCCTACGAGCAGTACTTC. The variable domain in full, completed from reference TRBV12-5 and TRBJ2-7, reads DARVTQTPRHKVTEMGQEVTMRCQPILGHNTVFWYRQTMMQGLELLAYFRNRAPLDDSGMPKDRFSAEMPDATLATLKIQPSEPRDSAVYFCASANAPSIAAYEQYFGPGTRLTVT.

This clonotype was detected ten times or more. The V call is TRBV5-1, the J call TRBJ2-7, with 10 bases aligning to TRBD1. The length of the CDR3 is 19 residues. The germline V gene has CDR1 SGHRS and CDR2 YFSETQ. Trimming at V came to 1 base and at J to 0 bases, leaving 13 bases not matched to a gene. The CDR3 loop is CASSLKAPGQGTSSYEQYF. The CDR3 region has the DNA TGCGCCAGCAGCTTGAAAGCACCGGGACAGGGGACGAGCTCCTACGAGCAGTACTTC.

This clonotype was seen repeatedly, ten times or more. This sequence joins TRBV6-2 or TRBV6-3 and TRBJ1-1; D not certain. V lost 7 bases to trimming and J lost 5 bases, with 20 bases between them. CDR1 is MNHEY, CDR2 SVGEGT, per germline. The CDR3 length is 15 residues. CDR3 DNA sequence: TGTGCCAGCAAAGGAGGAAGGGAGCGTAGGACTGAAGCTTTCTTT. Its translation is CASKGGRERRTEAFF.

Many counts were recorded for this clonotype. The genes are TRBV7-2 and TRBJ2-3, with D possibly matching TRBD2 (5 bases). The CDR3 totals 13 residues. Germline values: CDR1 SGHTA, CDR2 FQGNSA. V was shortened by 3 bases and J by 5 bases, with 9 bases between the two germline ends. CDR3 nucleotide sequence: TGTGCCAGCAGCTTCGGGGTGGGAGATACGCAGTATTTT. Amino acid sequence: CASSFGVGDTQYF.

There are a few counts of this clonotype. The V call is TRBV5-4, the J call TRBJ2-3; the D is unclear. Germline CDR1 reads SGHNT; CDR2 reads YYREEE (reference sequence). The CDR3 is made up of 13 amino acids. Trimming stripped 7 bases from V and 6 bases from J, with 15 bases between. This chain's CDR3 is CASGRSIADTQYF. CDR3 nucleotides: TGTGCCAGCGGCCGGTCGATAGCTGATACGCAGTATTTT.

This clonotype was counted many times. This chain links TRBV20-1 with TRBJ2-3; D is undetermined. This CDR3 comprises 13 residues. Trimming took off 7 bases at V and 5 bases at J, with 16 bases between the two ends. CDR1 is DFQATT and CDR2 is SNEGSKA in the germline V gene (reference sequence). As DNA, the CDR3 is TGCAGTGGGTACGAAAGGGCCGTAGATACGCAGTATTTT. Translation: CSGYERAVDTQYF.

This clonotype was observed many times. CDR3 amino acids: CAISVGQGLETQYF. Here the CDR3 DNA reads TGTGCCATCAGTGTGGGACAGGGGTTAGAGACCCAGTACTTC. The chain recombines TRBV10-3 with TRBJ2-5, with TRBD1 matching 10 bases. This CDR3 is 14 amino acids long. In germline, CDR1 is ENHRY, CDR2 SYGVKD. The junction had 3 bases not matched to a gene; V was cut back by 4 bases and J by 4 bases.

This clonotype was detected many times. The genes are TRBV20-1 and TRBJ1-5, with D unresolved. This CDR3 spans 15 amino acids. The V end lost 1 base, the J end lost 6 bases, and 16 bases lay between the germline ends. Germline V gene lookup returns CDR1 DFQATT and CDR2 SNEGSKA (reference sequence). The CDR3: CSARVSEGSGQPQHF. The CDR3 DNA reads TGCAGTGCTAGAGTTTCGGAGGGATCGGGTCAGCCCCAGCATTTT.

This clonotype was observed many times. This chain uses TRBV5-1 with TRBJ2-2, with a possible D match to TRBD2 (5 bases). Trimming pared 4 bases from V and 3 bases from J, leaving 13 bases between. The CDR3 spans 15 residues. Germline V gene lookup returns CDR1 SGHRS and CDR2 YFSETQ. The DNA of the CDR3 is TGCGCCAGCAGCCCAAGCGGCAGAGACACCGGGGAGCTGTTTTTT. The encoded protein is CASSPSGRDTGELFF.

CDR3 in amino acids: CASSVDPGARSGNTIYF. The CDR3 nucleotides are TGTGCCAGCAGCGTAGACCCAGGCGCCCGATCCGGAAACACCATATATTTT. This chain uses TRBV9 with TRBJ1-3; D remains unclear. CDR3 length: 17 amino acids. The germline V and J ends were trimmed by 0 bases and 4 bases, with 17 bases remaining between them. Germline V lookup: CDR1 SGDLS, CDR2 YYNGEE.

The table lists this clonotype with many counts. The chain employs TRBV5-1 and TRBJ2-7, with D possibly called TRBD1 or TRBD2 (5 bases each). Germline CDR1 reads SGHRS; CDR2 reads YFSETQ. This CDR3 has 12 amino acids. The V gene lost 7 bases and the J gene lost 0 bases, with 8 bases spanning the gap. The CDR3 spells CASRDASYEQYF. The CDR3 bases are TGCGCCAGCCGGGACGCCTCCTACGAGCAGTACTTC.

The rearrangement joins TRBV7-3 to TRBJ2-1; D possibly corresponds to TRBD1 (6 bases). V was cut by 7 bases and J by 8 bases, with 21 bases left in between. Germline V CDR1 and CDR2: SGHTA, FQGTGA. CDR3 length equals 15 residues. CDR3 sequence (DNA): TGTGCCAGCACCCAGGGTGGGCAGGGGTCGGATGAGCAGTTCTTC. Its translation: CASTQGGQGSDEQFF.

The chain carries TRBV10-3 and TRBJ2-7; TRBD2 is a possible D gene (6 bases). The germline V and J ends were trimmed by 10 bases and 0 bases, with 16 bases remaining between them. The CDR3 contains 14 residues. CDR1 and CDR2 (germline): ENHRY, SYGVKD. The CDR3 bases are TGTGCCACAAGCCGGGACTCAAGCTCCTACGAGCAGTACTTC. Amino acids: CATSRDSSSYEQYF.

This clonotype was found many times. The chain uses TRBV7-2 and TRBJ2-7; 12 bases are shared with TRBD2. The CDR3 is 15 residues long. CDR1 is SGHTA, CDR2 FQGNSA, per germline. The trim removed 6 bases at V and 3 bases at J, leaving 6 bases unmatched. CDR3 residues: CASREGLAGSYEQYF. The CDR3 DNA reads TGTGCCAGCAGAGAGGGACTAGCGGGTAGCTACGAGCAGTACTTC.

The V gene is TRBV4-3, the J gene TRBJ2-1; 11 nucleotides line up with TRBD2. Germline V gives CDR1 LGHNA, CDR2 YSLEER. The V segment lost 4 bases and the J segment 10 bases; nucleotides outside the gene matches: 9. The CDR3 covers 15 residues. The CDR3: CASSPQVSGREEQFF. Here the CDR3 DNA reads TGCGCCAGCAGCCCTCAGGTTAGCGGGAGGGAAGAGCAGTTCTTC.

This clonotype was counted ten times or more. The genes are TRBV7-2 and TRBJ2-7; D is possibly TRBD2 (6 bases). The CDR3 is made up of 12 amino acids. The V and J ends lost 5 bases and 7 bases respectively, with 12 bases between them. From germline, CDR1 is SGHTA and CDR2 FQGNSA. The CDR3 spells CASSLTRGEQYF. The CDR3 DNA follows: TGTGCCAGCAGCCTGACTCGGGGGGAGCAGTACTTC.

On this clonotype: A read error may be the cause here, since a much bigger clone is one base away. The chain carries TRBV11-1 and TRBJ2-3, with 13 bases fitting TRBD2. CDR3 size: 18 residues. Germline values: CDR1 SGHAT, CDR2 FQDESV (reference sequence). CDR3 sequence reads: CPSSSASGLAGVVDTQYF. CDR3 coding DNA: TGTCCCAGCAGCTCCGCAAGTGGACTAGCGGGAGTGGTAGATACGCAGTATTTT.

This clonotype was counted once. This may stem from a read error, because a much larger clone lies one nucleotide away. V and J are TRBV24-1 and TRBJ2-2; 8 bases line up with TRBD1. The CDR3 has 16 amino acids. J gave up 5 bases and V 4 bases, and 8 bases lay outside the gene matches. CDR1 is KGHDR, CDR2 SFDVKD, per germline. CDR3 nucleotides: TGTGCCACCAGTGACTCGGGACAGGTAGGGACCGGGGAGCTGTTTTTT. Protein product: CATSDSGQVGTGELFF.

This clonotype was observed at least ten times. The rearrangement uses TRBV7-2 and TRBJ1-1; unclear D gene. The germline gives CDR1 SGHTA, CDR2 FQGNSA. This CDR3 has 14 residues. Trimming took off 5 bases at V and 0 bases at J, with 10 bases between the two ends. CDR3 sequence reads: CASSGSTVNTEAFF. The CDR3 nucleotides are TGTGCCAGCAGCGGATCTACAGTGAACACTGAAGCTTTCTTT.

This clonotype was detected many times. This chain joins TRBV5-6 and TRBJ2-5, with 12 bases identical to TRBD2. With 6 bases clipped from V and 5 bases from J, the junction kept 17 bases outside the gene matches. CDR1 and CDR2 (germline): SGHDT, YYEEEE. This CDR3 comprises 18 residues. The CDR3 sequence: CASNPRTSGTSSRETQYF. CDR3 DNA sequence: TGTGCCAGCAATCCGAGGACTAGCGGGACCTCCTCGAGGGAGACCCAGTACTTC.